Listed below are T cell receptor beta chains from one sample, sequenced in a study of somatic mutations in cytotoxic T cells in rheumatoid arthritis. Libraries were prepared by immunoSEQ multiplex PCR; TCRdb keeps only in-frame clonotypes and omits some of them. The table records about 18,000 clones, roughly 82% of them present only once. Specimen: CD8+ T cells sorted from blood. All receptors derive from an adult with rheumatoid arthritis. Each CDR3 is given with its conserved first and last residue. D genes are given only for firm matches. Size is stated for part of the rows, as once, few or many counts, or as a class when the clone is expanded.

D gene	clone size	J gene	V gene	CDR3 DNA	CDR3 protein
TRBD1	.	TRBJ1-1	TRBV6-5	TGTGCCAGCACCCCGACAGGGGGCGATTCCACTGAAGCTTTCTTT	CASTPTGGDSTEAFF
.	.	TRBJ2-1	TRBV7-2	TGTGCCAGCAGCTCTTCCCCTAGGAACTTCAGGGCGGGTGAGCAGTTCTTC	CASSSSPRNFRAGEQFF
.	.	TRBJ1-5	TRBV6-6	TGTGCCAGCAGTTACGGAACGGGGAATCAGCCCCAGCATTTT	CASSYGTGNQPQHF
TRBD2	.	TRBJ2-1	TRBV9	TGTGCCAGCAGCGTAGCTAGCGGTATCTACAATGAGCAGTTCTTC	CASSVASGIYNEQFF
.	.	TRBJ2-7	TRBV11-2	TGTGCCAGCAGCTTAGCAGGGGCGATGACCTACGAGCAGTACTTC	CASSLAGAMTYEQYF
.	.	TRBJ1-1	TRBV6-1	TGTGCCAGCAGTGAAGCCCCGGAGAACACTGAAGCTTTCTTT	CASSEAPENTEAFF
.	.	TRBJ2-3	TRBV2	TGTGCCAGCATAGACCGGCAGACCACAGATACGCAGTATTTT	CASIDRQTTDTQYF
.	.	TRBJ2-7	TRBV4-1	TGCGCCAGCAGCCAAGTTCTATCCGTCTACGAGCAGTACTTC	CASSQVLSVYEQYF
.	.	TRBJ1-4	TRBV5-4	TGTGCCAGCAGCTTGATAGATAATGAAAAACTGTTTTTT	CASSLIDNEKLFF
.	.	TRBJ2-1	TRBV27	TGTGCCAGCAGTTTAAGTTTAGCCGGGTCTTTGGATGAGCAGTTCTTC	CASSLSLAGSLDEQFF
TRBD1	.	TRBJ2-3	TRBV6-5	TGTGCCAGCAGGACTACAGGGGCGATCACAGATACGCAGTATTTT	CASRTTGAITDTQYF
.	.	TRBJ1-2	TRBV19	TGTGCCAGTAGTATTGTCGCAAGGGCGGAGAACTATGGCTACACCTTC	CASSIVARAENYGYTF
.	.	TRBJ2-7	TRBV2	TGTGCCAGCAGTGAATATAGGTTGTGGGAGCAGTACTTC	CASSEYRLWEQYF
TRBD2	once	TRBJ2-1	TRBV7-9	TGTGCCAGCGGGGGCATGCGCGGGGGGGCGTTTAATGAGCAGTTCTTC	CASGGMRGGAFNEQFF
TRBD1	.	TRBJ2-2	TRBV5-8	TGTGCCAGCAGTCTGGTCGGGACAGGAGACACCGGGGAGCTGTTTTTT	CASSLVGTGDTGELFF
TRBD1	.	TRBJ2-2	TRBV11-1	TGTGCCAGCAGCTTGTCTGGGACAGGGATCGGGGAGCTGTTTTTT	CASSLSGTGIGELFF
.	.	TRBJ2-1	TRBV2	TGTGCCAGCATCCCCGGGACAATCGACAATGAGCAGTTCTTC	CASIPGTIDNEQFF
TRBD1	.	TRBJ1-6	TRBV7-2	TGTGCCAGCAGCCTCCTCGGGACAGGGGCGGATTCACCCCTCCACTTT	CASSLLGTGADSPLHF
.	.	TRBJ1-4	TRBV4-1	TGCGCCAGCAGCCAAGATTCCCGGGGGCGAGGCGAAAAACTGTTTTTT	CASSQDSRGRGEKLFF
.	.	TRBJ2-7	TRBV5-6	TGTGCCAGCAGCTTGAAGCCTACCTACGAGCAGTACTTC	CASSLKPTYEQYF
.	.	TRBJ2-7	TRBV10-2	TGCGCCAGCAGGGGGGGCCTTTACGAGCAGTACTTC	CASRGGLYEQYF
TRBD1	.	TRBJ2-1	TRBV10-2	TGCGCCAGCAGTGTTTTCACAGGGGCCCCGGGCAATGAGCAGTTCTTC	CASSVFTGAPGNEQFF